This T cell receptor beta chain appears in the sequencing data of a study of human thymus T cells. Using immunoSEQ multiplex PCR, the repertoire was profiled, and TCRdb retains in-frame clones only, with some absent. The repertoire holds about 43,000 clones, just under 95% seen once, with under 0.2% in the top ten. Healthy Finnish infants undergoing corrective surgery for congenital heart defects provided the donor material. CDR3 length equals 19 residues. V lost 0 bases, J lost 3 bases, and 10 bases stayed unmatched. The germline V gene has CDR1 MGHRA and CDR2 YSYEKL. The sequencing input was blood. The chain is built from TRBV4-1 and TRBJ2-3; 12 nucleotides match TRBD2. The sequence derives from a girl under three years old with a congenital heart defect but otherwise immunologically healthy. CDR3 bases: TGCGCCAGCAGCCAAGATGCCACTAGCGGGAGGATAAGTACAGATACGCAGTATTTT. Encoded protein: CASSQDATSGRISTDTQYF.